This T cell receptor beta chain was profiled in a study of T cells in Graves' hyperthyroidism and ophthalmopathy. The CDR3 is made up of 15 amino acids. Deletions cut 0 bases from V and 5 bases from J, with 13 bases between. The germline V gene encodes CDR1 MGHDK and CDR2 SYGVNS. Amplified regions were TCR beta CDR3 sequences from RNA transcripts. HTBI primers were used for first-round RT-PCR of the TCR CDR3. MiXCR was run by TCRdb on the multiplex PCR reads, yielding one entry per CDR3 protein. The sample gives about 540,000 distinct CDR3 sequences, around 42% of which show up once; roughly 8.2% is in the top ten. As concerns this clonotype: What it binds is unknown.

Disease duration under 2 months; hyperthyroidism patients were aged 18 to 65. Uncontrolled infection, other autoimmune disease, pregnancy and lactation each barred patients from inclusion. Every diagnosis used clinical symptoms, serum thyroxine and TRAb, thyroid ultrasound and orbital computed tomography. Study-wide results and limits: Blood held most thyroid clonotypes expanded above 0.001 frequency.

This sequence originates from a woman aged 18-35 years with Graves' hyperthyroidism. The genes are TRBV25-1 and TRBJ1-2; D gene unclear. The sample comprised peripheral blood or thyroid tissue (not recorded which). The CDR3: CASSEYGTLNYGYTF. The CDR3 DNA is TGTGCCAGCAGTGAATACGGTACCCTCAATTATGGCTACACCTTC.